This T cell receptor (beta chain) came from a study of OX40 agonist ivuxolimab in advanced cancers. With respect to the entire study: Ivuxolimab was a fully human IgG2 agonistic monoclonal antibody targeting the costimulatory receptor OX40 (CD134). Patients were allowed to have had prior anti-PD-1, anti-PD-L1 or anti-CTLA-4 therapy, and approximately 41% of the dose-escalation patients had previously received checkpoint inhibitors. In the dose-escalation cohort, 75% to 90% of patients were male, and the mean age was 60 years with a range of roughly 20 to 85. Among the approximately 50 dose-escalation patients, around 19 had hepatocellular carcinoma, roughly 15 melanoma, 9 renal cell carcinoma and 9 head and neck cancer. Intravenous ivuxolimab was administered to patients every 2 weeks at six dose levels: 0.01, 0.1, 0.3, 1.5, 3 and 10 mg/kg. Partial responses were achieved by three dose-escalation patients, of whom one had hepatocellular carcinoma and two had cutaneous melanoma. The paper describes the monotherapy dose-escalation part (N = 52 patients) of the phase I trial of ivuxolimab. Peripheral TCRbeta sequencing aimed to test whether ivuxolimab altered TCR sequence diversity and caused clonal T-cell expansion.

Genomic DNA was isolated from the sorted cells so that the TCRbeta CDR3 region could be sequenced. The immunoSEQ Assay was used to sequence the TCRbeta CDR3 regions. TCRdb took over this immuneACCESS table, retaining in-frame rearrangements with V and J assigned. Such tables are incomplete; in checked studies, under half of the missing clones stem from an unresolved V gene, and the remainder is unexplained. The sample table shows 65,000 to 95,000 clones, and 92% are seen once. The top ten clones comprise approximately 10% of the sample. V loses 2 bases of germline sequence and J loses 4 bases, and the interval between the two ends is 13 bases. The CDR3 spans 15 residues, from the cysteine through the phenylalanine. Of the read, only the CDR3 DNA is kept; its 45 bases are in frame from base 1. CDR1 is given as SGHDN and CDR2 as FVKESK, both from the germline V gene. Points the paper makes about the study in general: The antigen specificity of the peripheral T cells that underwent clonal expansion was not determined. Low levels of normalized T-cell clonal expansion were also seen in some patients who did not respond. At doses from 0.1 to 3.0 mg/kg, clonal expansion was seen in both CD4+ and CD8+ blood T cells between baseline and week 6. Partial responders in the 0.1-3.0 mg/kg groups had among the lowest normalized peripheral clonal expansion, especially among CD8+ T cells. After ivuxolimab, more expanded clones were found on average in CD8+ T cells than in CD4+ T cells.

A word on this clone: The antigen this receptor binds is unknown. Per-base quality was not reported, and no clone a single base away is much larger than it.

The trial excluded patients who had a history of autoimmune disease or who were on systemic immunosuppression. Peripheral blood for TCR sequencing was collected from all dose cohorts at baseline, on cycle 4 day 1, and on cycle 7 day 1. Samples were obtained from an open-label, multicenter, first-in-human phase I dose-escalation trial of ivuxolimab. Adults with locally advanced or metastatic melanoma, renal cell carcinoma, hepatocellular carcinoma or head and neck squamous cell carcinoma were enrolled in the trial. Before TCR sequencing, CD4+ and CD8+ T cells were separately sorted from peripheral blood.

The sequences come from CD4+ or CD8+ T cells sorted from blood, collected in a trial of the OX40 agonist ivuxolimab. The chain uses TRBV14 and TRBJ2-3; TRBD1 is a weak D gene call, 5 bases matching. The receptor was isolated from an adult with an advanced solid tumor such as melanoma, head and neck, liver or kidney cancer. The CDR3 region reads CASSQKGSRPDTQYF. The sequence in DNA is TGTGCCAGCAGCCAAAAGGGGTCCCGCCCAGATACGCAGTATTTT.